This is a list of T cell receptor beta chains from one sample in a study of early T cells in non-severe SARS-CoV-2 infection. TCRdb processed the 5' RACE reads anew with MiXCR; each CDR3 protein has one entry. Here the sample spans about 60,000 distinct CDR3 sequences, 14% to 15% being singletons. The sequences come from whole blood, collected at baseline. These receptors were obtained from an adult who was a healthcare worker with PCR-confirmed SARS-CoV-2 infection or an uninfected control (not recorded which). Each CDR3 is given with its conserved first and last residue. The D gene is left open where the match is weak. Not all rows give a size; the values are once, few, many and, for expanded clones, a class.

TRBJ2-4,NA,TRBV9,NA,TGTGCCAGCAGCGTGGGGACTTCCAACGGGGCCAAAAACATTCAGTACTTC,CASSVGTSNGAKNIQYF
TRBJ1-1,TRBD1,TRBV7-3,NA,TGTGCCAGCAGCTTGGACAGGGACACTGAAGCTTTCTTT,CASSLDRDTEAFF
TRBJ1-1,TRBD1,TRBV2,NA,TGTGCCAGCACCTTAGGTGGGACAGTTAACACTGAAGCTTTCTTT,CASTLGGTVNTEAFF
TRBJ1-2,NA,TRBV7-6,medium-sized,TGTGCCAGCAGCTTCGGGTCAGGGGAAGGTCAGGGCTACACCTTC,CASSFGSGEGQGYTF
TRBJ2-3,TRBD2,TRBV20-1,many,TGCAGTGCTATGACTAGCGGGGAAGATACGCAGTATTTT,CSAMTSGEDTQYF
TRBJ2-7,NA,TRBV2,few,TGTGCCAGCAGTGCCCAGGGGAGTGGCGAGCAGTACTTC,CASSAQGSGEQYF
TRBJ2-5,NA,TRBV29-1,many,TGCAGCGTTGGGGACCGGAGGGAGACCCAGTACTTC,CSVGDRRETQYF
TRBJ1-1,TRBD1,TRBV12-3/TRBV12-4,many,TGTGCCAGCAGGGAACAGGGGGTAACTGAAGCTTTCTTT,CASREQGVTEAFF
TRBJ1-1,TRBD1,TRBV29-1,few,TGCAGCGTTGAACGGGACAGGGACACTGAAGCTTTCTTT,CSVERDRDTEAFF
TRBJ2-1,NA,TRBV7-9,NA,TGTGCCAGCAGTTTACGCCGGGACAAATACAATGAGCAGTTCTTC,CASSLRRDKYNEQFF
TRBJ2-7,TRBD2,TRBV3-1,few,TGTGCCAGCAGCCAAGGAGGTCTAGCGGGAGACGAGCAGTACTTC,CASSQGGLAGDEQYF
TRBJ1-6,NA,TRBV6-6,many,TGTGCCACCGAAGGAGGAAATTCACCCCTCCACTTT,CATEGGNSPLHF
TRBJ1-1,NA,TRBV29-1,few,TGCAGCGCCCGAAAGGGGGGGAACACTGAAGCTTTCTTT,CSARKGGNTEAFF
TRBJ2-7,NA,TRBV11-2,NA,TGTGCCAGCAGCTACTCTAGCTCCTACGAGCAGTACTTC,CASSYSSSYEQYF
TRBJ2-1,TRBD2,TRBV25-1,few,TGTGCCAGCAGTAATAGCGGGGACTCCTACAATGAGCAGTTCTTC,CASSNSGDSYNEQFF
TRBJ1-1,TRBD1,TRBV29-1,few,TGCAGCGTTGGACAGGGGGCTGAAGCTTTCTTT,CSVGQGAEAFF
TRBJ2-7,NA,TRBV9,NA,TGTGCCAGCAGCCAGATGACAAACTCCTACGAGCAGTACTTC,CASSQMTNSYEQYF
TRBJ1-2,NA,TRBV18,few,TGTGCCAGCTCACTAAGCCTTGAAAACTATGGCTACACCTTC,CASSLSLENYGYTF
TRBJ1-5,NA,TRBV24-1,NA,TGTGCCACCAGTGGGAGGAGCAATCAGCCCCAGCATTTT,CATSGRSNQPQHF
TRBJ2-1,TRBD2,TRBV10-3,NA,TGTGCCGCCACCTCCGGGACTAGCGGGAGTAATGAGCAGTTCTTC,CAATSGTSGSNEQFF
TRBJ1-6,NA,TRBV18,few,TGTGCCAGCTCGGACACGGGGACGAGTAGTAATTCACCCCTCCACTTT,CASSDTGTSSNSPLHF
TRBJ2-5,NA,TRBV2,few,TGTGCCAGCAGGACCGGGGGCGGAGAGACCCAGTACTTC,CASRTGGGETQYF
TRBJ2-2,NA,TRBV25-1,NA,TGTGCCAGCAGTGCCAACAAGATCAACACCGGGGAGCTGTTTTTT,CASSANKINTGELFF
TRBJ2-7,TRBD1,TRBV7-2,few,TGTGCCAGCAGCGGTCGCCGCACAGGGGGGAAATCCTACGAGCAGTACTTC,CASSGRRTGGKSYEQYF
TRBJ1-6,NA,TRBV4-1,NA,TGCGCCAGCAGCCAAGATCCCGCAGGTTCCTATAATTCACCCCTCCACTTT,CASSQDPAGSYNSPLHF
TRBJ2-1,NA,TRBV5-1,NA,TGCGCCAGCAGCTTGGAGGGTGCCAATGAGCAGTTCTTC,CASSLEGANEQFF
TRBJ2-7,TRBD1,TRBV29-1,few,TGCAGCGAGCTCTGGACAGGGCCTTCACCCTACGAGCAGTACTTC,CSELWTGPSPYEQYF
TRBJ2-5,NA,TRBV20-1,few,TGCAGTGCAAGAAGGGCAGCCCAAGAGACCCAGTACTTC,CSARRAAQETQYF
TRBJ2-2,NA,TRBV5-4,NA,TGTGCCAGCAGCTTGAGTACTTTGAACACCGGGGAGCTGTTTTTT,CASSLSTLNTGELFF
TRBJ1-1,NA,TRBV5-1,NA,TGCGCCAGCAGCTTGGCCAGCCAGTCCACTGAAGCTTTCTTT,CASSLASQSTEAFF
TRBJ2-7,TRBD1,TRBV28,few,TGTGCCAGCAGTTTACCAGACAGGGGCGGCGAGCAGTACTTC,CASSLPDRGGEQYF
TRBJ2-2,NA,TRBV11-2,few,TGTGCCAGCAGCCTGTCGGGATCGTACACCGGGGAGCTGTTTTTT,CASSLSGSYTGELFF
TRBJ2-1,TRBD2,TRBV27,NA,TGTGCCAGCAGTTCACCCCTTAGCGGGGGGGCATACAATGAGCAGTTCTTC,CASSSPLSGGAYNEQFF
TRBJ1-4,NA,TRBV20-1,few,TGCAGTGCCCCGTCTCTACAGGAGAGTGAAAAACTGTTTTTT,CSAPSLQESEKLFF
TRBJ2-1,NA,TRBV7-2,NA,TGTGCCAGCAGCCAGGGGGGACTTGTCTTAGAGCAGTTCTTC,CASSQGGLVLEQFF
TRBJ2-7,NA,TRBV28,few,TGTGCCAGCCGGGGGACGACAGGGCAGTCCGCTCAACGGGACTCCTACGAGCAGTACTTC,CASRGTTGQSAQRDSYEQYF
TRBJ1-4,TRBD1,TRBV5-1,NA,TGCCCCAGCAGCTTGGAGGGGGCGACTAATGAAAAACTGTTTTTT,CPSSLEGATNEKLFF
TRBJ1-1,NA,TRBV27,NA,TGTGCCAGCAGTTTAAGCCCGACAGCCGGCACTGAAGCTTTCTTT,CASSLSPTAGTEAFF
TRBJ2-3,NA,TRBV5-1,NA,TGCGCCAGCAGCCCCCCGGGCCACACAGATACGCAGTATTTT,CASSPPGHTDTQYF
TRBJ2-5,NA,TRBV7-9,many,TGTGCCAGCAGGCGGGACACAGAGACCCAGTACTTC,CASRRDTETQYF
TRBJ2-2,NA,TRBV7-9,many,TGTGCCAGCAGCTCCCCGCCCGGGGAGCTGTTTTTT,CASSSPPGELFF
TRBJ2-1,NA,TRBV3-1,few,TGTGCCAGCAGCCAAGCCAGGGGCTCCTACAATGAGCAGTTCTTC,CASSQARGSYNEQFF
TRBJ2-1,TRBD1,TRBV29-1,NA,TGCAGCGTTGAGGGACAGGGGCAGTTGTCCTACAATGAGCAGTTCTTC,CSVEGQGQLSYNEQFF
TRBJ2-1,TRBD1,TRBV11-3,NA,TGTGCCAGCAGCCCGCAGACAGGGGCGGTTGAGCAGTTCTTC,CASSPQTGAVEQFF
TRBJ1-5,NA,TRBV28,many,TGTGCCAGCAGCCAGCACAATAGCAATCAGCCCCAGCATTTT,CASSQHNSNQPQHF
TRBJ1-3,NA,TRBV20-1,many,TGCAGTGCCCCTAGTATGTCGCCTGGAAACACCATATATTTT,CSAPSMSPGNTIYF
TRBJ1-1,NA,TRBV6-5,few,TGTGCCAGTTTCTTCGTGGGCAGGTACACTGAAGCTTTCTTT,CASFFVGRYTEAFF
TRBJ2-3,TRBD2,TRBV5-1,few,TGCGCCAGCAGCTCCGGGACTAGAGGAGATACGCAGTATTTT,CASSSGTRGDTQYF
TRBJ2-5,TRBD1,TRBV6-2/TRBV6-3,many,TGTGCCAGCAGTTACTCAAGGGGGCGGAGAGAGACCCAGTACTTC,CASSYSRGRRETQYF
TRBJ1-4,NA,TRBV4-1,NA,TGCGCCAGCAGCCAAGAGTCGCTGATTAATGAAAAACTGTTTTTT,CASSQESLINEKLFF
TRBJ1-2,NA,TRBV5-6,many,TGTGCCAGCAGCTTGGTCCAACAGGGCAGCGACTATGGCTACACCTTC,CASSLVQQGSDYGYTF
TRBJ1-4,NA,TRBV7-2,few,TGTGCCAGCAGCTTACAGGTGGCAACTAATGAAAAACTGTTTTTT,CASSLQVATNEKLFF